Listed here is a single T cell receptor beta chain. No antigen is known for it. Trimming removed 5 bases from V and 4 bases from J; junction bases left unmatched: 6. CDR1 is SGHNT, CDR2 YENEEA, per germline. CDR3 size: 16 residues. During colonoscopy, one to two rectal pinch biopsies were collected. This specimen belongs to a study of pediatric ulcerative colitis. Sequencing depth was up to 500,000 reads per sample. Method: immunoSEQ multiplex PCR; TCRdb's copy keeps in-frame clones and lacks some. The sample has over 10,000 clones; about 74% are singletons. Study findings and constraints: Total lymphocyte DNA, not sorted subsets, was the template. Compared with controls, ulcerative colitis showed greater blood-rectum clone sharing. Blood-derived T cells may be present in rectal pinch biopsies.

The sample comprised gut tissue. The clonotype comes from a boy under 18 who was a control in a study of pediatric ulcerative colitis. This sequence joins TRBV11-3 and TRBJ2-5; TRBD2 aligns across 14 bases. The CDR3 sequence: CASSRGTSGRTETQYF. CDR3 bases: TGTGCCAGCAGCCGCGGGACTAGCGGGAGAACAGAGACCCAGTACTTC.